These 20 T cell receptor beta chains were all obtained from the same sample, sequenced in a study of blood T cell repertoires in COVID-19. The method was immunoSEQ multiplex PCR; TCRdb's version includes in-frame clones alone and lacks a portion of them. The sample consists of approximately 250,000 clones, about 85% of them appearing once. The sequenced sample was peripheral blood. Receptors originate from a man aged 40-55 years with acute or convalescent COVID-19.

The V gene is TRBV7-9, the J gene TRBJ1-1; 7 nucleotides line up with TRBD1. V shed 5 bases, J shed 3 bases, and the junction held 9 bases outside the gene matches. This CDR3 spans 15 amino acids. Germline lookup yields CDR1 SEHNR and CDR2 FQNEAQ (reference sequence). CDR3 sequence reads: CASSAPTGRHTEAFF. CDR3 DNA sequence: TGTGCCAGCAGCGCCCCGACAGGGAGGCACACTGAAGCTTTCTTT.

V gene TRBV19 combines with J gene TRBJ2-1; a possible D gene is TRBD2 (5 bases). The germline gives CDR1 LNHDA, CDR2 SQIVND (reference sequence). The CDR3 runs 13 residues. Trimming took off 3 bases at V and 6 bases at J, with 9 bases between the two ends. The CDR3 sequence: CASSMRVPNEQFF. The CDR3 nucleotides read TGTGCCAGTAGTATGAGGGTACCCAATGAGCAGTTCTTC.

This clone was seen once. The chain couples TRBV19 to TRBJ1-2, with 7 bases aligning to TRBD1. V lost 9 bases and J lost 4; bases outside the gene matches: 11. This CDR3 spans 14 amino acids. Germline V lookup: CDR1 LNHDA, CDR2 SQIVND (reference sequence). CDR3 nucleotide sequence: TGTGCCAGCAAGACCCGGGACAGAGGCTATGGCTACACCTTC. Translating it yields CASKTRDRGYGYTF.

This clone was picked up a small number of times. This chain uses TRBV7-9 with TRBJ2-6; a weak D match, TRBD2 (6 bases). Trimming shortened V by 4 bases and J by 5 bases, and 12 bases separated the two germline ends. The CDR3 sequence is 15 residues long. Germline CDR1 SEHNR, CDR2 FQNEAQ (reference sequence). CDR3 bases: TGTGCCAGCAGCTCCCCCGGGAGCCGGGCCAACGTCCTGACTTTC. It specifies CASSSPGSRANVLTF.

This clone showed up just once. This sequence joins TRBV10-2 and TRBJ2-7; TRBD1 agrees at 10 bases. This CDR3 has 13 amino acids. Germline loops: CDR1 WSHSY, CDR2 SAAADI. After removal of 6 bases from V and 7 bases from J, the junction contained 6 bases not matched to a gene. CDR3 DNA sequence: TGCGCCAGCAGCGGGACAGGGGTGAGGGAGCAGTACTTC. Translated: CASSGTGVREQYF.

This clone was found a few times. The chain employs TRBV20-1 and TRBJ2-1; D remains unclear. V lost 3 bases and J lost 0, with 9 bases in between. The CDR3 has 14 amino acids. Germline CDR1 and CDR2: DFQATT and SNEGSKA (reference sequence). CDR3 amino acids: CSASVAVSYNEQFF. The CDR3 bases are TGCAGTGCTAGTGTAGCAGTCTCCTACAATGAGCAGTTCTTC.

This clone was counted a single time. The chain couples TRBV25-1 to TRBJ1-2, with D hard to call. V was pared by 2 bases and J by 7 bases, with 20 bases between. This CDR3 has 16 residues. Germline lookup yields CDR1 MGHDK and CDR2 SYGVNS. The CDR3 DNA reads as TGTGCCAGCAGTGAAAACCGGCCCGGGTCTATTGGTGGCTACACCTTC. Amino acid sequence: CASSENRPGSIGGYTF.

The chain combines TRBV15 with TRBJ2-7, with TRBD1 matching over 11 bases. Germline CDR1 is LNHNV and CDR2 is YYDKDF (reference sequence). J gave up 3 bases and V 2 bases, and 6 bases lay outside the gene matches. The CDR3 covers 16 residues. DNA of the CDR3: TGTGCCACCAGCAGACCTCCCGGGACAGGGGGCTACGAGCAGTACTTC. Translated: CATSRPPGTGGYEQYF.

The chain links TRBV28 to TRBJ1-2; D not resolved. CDR1 MDHEN and CDR2 SYDVKM come from the germline V gene. V was clipped by 6 bases and J by 9 bases, with 17 bases between them. This CDR3 has 13 residues. The DNA of the CDR3 is TGTGCCAGCAGCCTCGACACGGTTCCACGCTACACCTTC. It codes for CASSLDTVPRYTF.

The gene calls are TRBV2 and TRBJ1-2, with D unresolved. Germline values: CDR1 SNHLY, CDR2 FYNNEI. V lost 3 bases, J lost 3 bases, and 8 bases lay in between. This CDR3 contains 13 residues. CDR3 sequence: CASSEGSYYGYTF. DNA of the CDR3: TGTGCCAGCAGTGAGGGCAGCTACTATGGCTACACCTTC.

The rearrangement links TRBV29-1 to TRBJ2-1, with D possibly being TRBD1 (6 bases). The V end was cut by 7 bases, the J end by 1 base, with 14 bases between. The CDR3 covers 14 residues. CDR1 is SQVTM and CDR2 is ANQGSEA in the germline V gene. The CDR3 sequence: CSANRDISYNEQFF. As DNA, the CDR3 is TGCAGCGCGAACCGGGACATTTCCTACAATGAGCAGTTCTTC.

The gene calls are TRBV18 and TRBJ2-5, with 8 nucleotides matching TRBD2. CDR1 is KGHSH, CDR2 LQKENI, per germline. V shed 1 base and J 3 bases; nucleotides not matched to a gene: 7. This CDR3 is 16 amino acids long. For the CDR3, the DNA is TGTGCCAGCTCACCACAACTAGCGGTCCAGGAAGAGACCCAGTACTTC. Its protein product is CASSPQLAVQEETQYF. The variable domain in full, completed from reference TRBV18 and TRBJ2-5, reads NAGVMQNPRHLVRRRGQEARLRCSPMKGHSHVYWYRQLPEEGLKFMVYLQKENIIDESGMPKERFSAEFPKEGPSILRIQQVVRGDSAAYFCASSPQLAVQEETQYFGPGTRLLVL.

V is TRBV18 and J is TRBJ1-2; TRBD1 is a possible D gene (5 bases). CDR1 is KGHSH and CDR2 is LQKENI in the germline V gene. Trimming cost V 2 bases and J 8 bases, with 15 bases left between them. The CDR3 is 14 residues long. CDR3: CASSPDSAGRGYTF. In nucleotides, the CDR3 is TGTGCCAGCTCACCAGATTCGGCAGGGCGAGGCTACACCTTC.

This clone has more than one count but fewer than ten. Other nucleotide sequences in the sample specify the same CDR3. The chain carries TRBV24-1 and TRBJ1-4; 7 nucleotides line up with TRBD1. This CDR3 is built from 15 residues. After removal of 4 bases from V and 7 bases from J, the junction contained 8 bases not matched to a gene. The germline gives CDR1 KGHDR, CDR2 SFDVKD. This CDR3 reads CATSDSRGSGEKLFF. For the CDR3, the DNA is TGTGCCACCAGTGACTCCAGGGGGTCCGGTGAAAAACTGTTTTTT.

The V gene is TRBV10-3, the J gene TRBJ1-2; tentatively, D is TRBD1 (5 bases). V shed 10 bases and J shed 5 bases, with 14 bases lying between them. Per the germline V gene, CDR1 is ENHRY and CDR2 is SYGVKD. This CDR3 contains 12 residues. CDR3 loop: CATDTGRYGYTF. The CDR3 nucleotides read TGTGCCACGGATACAGGTCGGTATGGCTACACCTTC.

V is TRBV12-3 or TRBV12-4 and J is TRBJ1-1; D perhaps matches TRBD1 (5 bases). CDR3 length: 13 amino acids. Trimming pared 6 bases from V and 0 bases from J, leaving 8 bases between. CDR3 bases: TGTGCCAGCAGCCAGACAGTGAACACTGAAGCTTTCTTT. Translating gives CASSQTVNTEAFF.

The genes are TRBV30 and TRBJ1-1; 7 nucleotides agree with TRBD1. The V gene end was trimmed by 0 bases and the J gene end by 1 base; junction bases not matched to a gene: 5. The germline gives CDR1 GTSNPN, CDR2 SVGIG (reference sequence). This CDR3 comprises 15 residues. CDR3 protein: CAWSVPGTENTEAFF. The CDR3 DNA follows: TGTGCCTGGAGTGTACCCGGGACAGAGAACACTGAAGCTTTCTTT. The complete variable domain, with remaining parts taken from reference TRBV30 and TRBJ1-1, reads SQTIHQWPATLVQPVGSPLSLECTVEGTSNPNLYWYRQAAGRGLQLLFYSVGIGQISSEVPQNLSASRPQDRQFILSSKKLLLSDSGFYLCAWSVPGTENTEAFFGQGTRLTVV.

This clone occurred a few times. V gene TRBV28 combines with J gene TRBJ1-4; 9 nucleotides align to TRBD1. Germline values: CDR1 MDHEN, CDR2 SYDVKM. This CDR3 has 16 amino acids. Germline trimming cut 4 bases from V and 2 bases from J; bases unmatched to any gene: 5. The CDR3 is CASSSTGGSTNEKLFF. The DNA for the CDR3 is TGTGCCAGCAGTTCTACAGGGGGCTCCACTAATGAAAAACTGTTTTTT.

Only one count was recorded for this clone. V is TRBV7-2 and J is TRBJ2-4; 12 positions agree with TRBD2. V dropped 4 bases and J dropped 2; count of bases not matched to a gene: 12. The CDR3 runs 19 residues. CDR1 and CDR2 from the germline V gene are SGHTA and FQGNSA. CDR3 amino acids: CASSSYGLAGGATKNIQYF. The DNA of the CDR3 is TGTGCCAGCAGCTCCTATGGGCTAGCGGGGGGGGCGACCAAAAACATTCAGTACTTC.

The chain couples TRBV4-3 to TRBJ2-5, with 7 bases fitting TRBD2. This CDR3 comprises 16 residues. Germline V lookup: CDR1 LGHNA, CDR2 YSLEER. The V gene end was trimmed by 4 bases and the J gene end by 3 bases; junction bases not matched to a gene: 11. For the CDR3, the DNA is TGCGCCAGCAGCCCCCCAATGGAGCGGGGTAAAGAGACCCAGTACTTC. This codes for CASSPPMERGKETQYF.